This T cell receptor (beta chain) was identified in a study of blood T cell repertoires in COVID-19. Study-wide background: Samples came from the United States, Italy and Spain, spanning acute and convalescent COVID-19.

Clones were read by immunoSEQ multiplex PCR, and TCRdb kept only the in-frame ones, dropping some. The sample carries approximately 150,000 clones, around 90% recorded once. The CDR3 totals 16 residues. J was trimmed by 1 base and V by 4 bases; bases with no gene match: 9. CDR1 is SNHLY and CDR2 is FYNNEI in the germline V gene. The chain joins TRBV2 to TRBJ1-1; 7 bases align to TRBD1. The source is a woman aged 45 to 65 with acute or convalescent COVID-19. Sequenced material: peripheral blood. As DNA, the CDR3 is TGTGCCAGCAGTGCGTGGACAGGTTCGTGGAACACTGAAGCTTTCTTT. Translated, it gives CASSAWTGSWNTEAFF.